This T cell receptor (beta chain) was recovered during a study of beta chain features in type 1 diabetes (dated by TCRdb to the late 2010s). General notes on the study: Patients and healthy donors did not differ in mean age, gender distribution, total cell number or subset yield. A total of under 140,000,000 sorted cells were examined across all samples, and the number of cells per subset was strongly correlated with RNA yield. In the study, recently diagnosed type 1 diabetes patients and matched healthy donors were compared on the TCRB repertoires of their sorted circulating CD4+ T cell subsets. Regulatory and stem cell-like memory subsets were isolated from only 8 patients and roughly 8 healthy donors, whereas naive and central memory subsets came from all 28 donors.

The entire isolated RNA was reverse transcribed using the High Capacity cDNA Reverse Transcription Kit, and thus expressed TCRB transcripts were sequenced. Deep immunoSEQ sequencing was applied to naive, central memory and regulatory T cell samples, giving an average of about 3.8 million total reads per sample. Sorted cells were lysed in RLT buffer, and RNA was extracted using DNase-treated RNeasy Micro or Mini kits according to cell number. Each cell subset was processed separately to prevent cross-contamination, with patient and healthy donor samples processed together. The immunoSEQ multiplex PCR was used to amplify TCRB sequences from cDNA, generating 87-bp fragments that spanned the CDR3 region. The amplicons were sequenced using the Illumina HiSeq platform. From the authors' description of their analysis: Synthetic template baselines were used to correct PCR bias computationally, reads within Hamming distance 2 were collapsed, and singletons that could not be merged were discarded. Reads were aligned against IMGT so that V, D and J genes, CDR3 length and insertions or deletions at six rearrangement sites could be assigned. Within each subset, clonotype counts were normalized to sorted cell number, and only after that were true diversity and Gini coefficients computed with the tcR R package. The overlap coefficient, calculated on TCRB nucleotide sequences, was used to quantify repertoire sharing. Out-of-frame TCRB sequences from naive cells were analyzed to stand in for the pre-selection repertoire. TCRdb limited this immuneACCESS table to in-frame rearrangements with V and J called. A share of clones is missing; checked studies link under half to unresolved V genes, and the rest is unexplained. D and trimming were read from the DNA, whereas the V and J calls and clone size are those reported in that table. The sample has 620,000 or so clones on record, 15% to 19% of them singletons. 0.09% to 0.095% of the sample lies in the top ten.

For this clone: The antigen it binds to is not known. No quality values exist for individual bases; no much larger clone is one base distant.

Each donor gave one peripheral blood draw, approximately 120 mL on average, collected into heparinised tubes. A BD FACSAria II was used to sort naive, central memory, regulatory and stem cell-like memory CD4+ T cells with a panel that included CD45RO, CCR7, CD25, CD127, CD95 and CD27. Every sorted population had a purity above 95%. PBMCs were isolated right away by Lymphoprep density gradient centrifugation and were stained directly, without culture. So that batch effects would be minimized, each experiment stained and sorted samples in pairs, pairing one healthy donor with one patient. Study-wide conclusions, independent of this receptor: A moderate but significant shortening of TCRB CDR3 length was observed in type 1 diabetes patients in all four CD4+ subsets. Because cDNA was sequenced instead of genomic DNA, activated cells with high expression could be over-represented, although the groups did not differ in activation or CD3 levels. Because the HLA sub-analyses included only small numbers of individuals, any influence of HLA type on TCRB rearrangement was left unresolved. At VDJ recombination sites, patients with type 1 diabetes made fewer insertions and deleted more nucleotides, a pattern implying thymic rearrangement abnormalities. Naive, central memory and regulatory TCRB repertoires appeared to be more similar among patients than among healthy donors. Shorter templates might be favored by PCR, yet because patient and control samples were amplified and corrected together, any such skew would affect both groups equally.

Sequencing used naive CD4+ T cells from blood. What this sample's cell subset or site label stands for: true naive CD4+ T cells. The receptor was isolated from a man younger than 35 in good health.

The CDR3 amino acid sequence is: CASSLAPAGRNYEQYF. The nucleotide sequence is given as TGTGCCAGCAGCTTAGCGCCGGCAGGGAGGAATTACGAGCAGTACTTC. The chain joins TRBV7-9 to TRBJ2-7; D gene: possibly TRBD2, on 6 matching bases. From the germline V gene (reference sequence), CDR1 is SEHNR and CDR2 is FQNEAQ. There are 16 amino acids in the CDR3, from cysteine to phenylalanine inclusive. Solely the CDR3 DNA is kept, with 48 bases framed from the first base. Between the V and J ends, shortened by 0 bases and 4 bases respectively, the junction contains 16 bases.